This paragraph reports one T cell receptor beta chain. What it binds is not known. The repertoire was sequenced with immunoSEQ multiplex PCR; TCRdb's copy has only in-frame clones and lacks some. The sample carries nearly 55,000 clones, roughly 80% recorded once. This sample stems from a study of PD-1 blockade in classical Hodgkin lymphoma. Study details: With a 2-week interval, patients received intravenous nivolumab at 3 mg/kg. Study-level results: CD4+ TCR diversity rose significantly by C4D1, and CD8+ TCR diversity did not. In newly diagnosed patients, baseline TCR diversity was reportedly below that of healthy donors. Complete responders started with a diversity level that resembled newly diagnosed patients at baseline.

The CDR3 totals 15 residues. Germline values: CDR1 SNHLY, CDR2 FYNNEI. With 5 bases removed from V and 0 bases from J, the gap between germline ends came to 13 bases. The patients all showed relapse after autologous stem cell transplantation, while their brentuximab vedotin exposure varied. Sample: peripheral blood mononuclear cells (PBMCs), taken at baseline. This chain uses TRBV2 with TRBJ1-1; the D gene is possibly TRBD1 (5 bases). The receptor was derived from a human donor with classical Hodgkin lymphoma. DNA of the CDR3: TGTGCCAGCAGTTTAGAATCAGGGATGAACACTGAAGCTTTCTTT. Residues: CASSLESGMNTEAFF. The complete variable domain, with remaining parts taken from reference TRBV2 and TRBJ1-1, reads EPEVTQTPSHQVTQMGQEVILRCVPISNHLYFYWYRQILGQKVEFLVSFYNNEISEKSEIFDDQFSVERPDGSNFTLKIRSTKLEDSAMYFCASSLESGMNTEAFFGQGTRLTVV.